The 29 T cell receptor beta chains below all came from one sample that was sequenced in a study of T cell responses to AZD1222 COVID-19 vaccine. The data were produced by immunoSEQ multiplex PCR, yet TCRdb's version contains in-frame clones alone and is incomplete. Seen here are over 120,000 clones, about 93% observed once, and the top ten hold about 8.6%. The sequencing here drew on peripheral blood, taken on day 0 of AZD1222 vaccination. The origin of the receptors is an adult in good health.

The V call is TRBV7-5, the J call TRBJ1-5. TRBV7-5 is classified as a pseudogene. The CDR3 contains 15 residues. The CDR3: CVRSHTGPNYQPQHF. DNA for the CDR3: TGTGTCAGAAGCCATACGGGACCGAACTATCAGCCCCAGCATTTT.

A remark on this clone: Other DNA variants within this sample encode the same CDR3. The J gene is TRBJ1-1, the V gene TRBV10-3; D gene ambiguous. Deletions cut 6 bases from V and 0 bases from J, with 8 bases between. The CDR3 spans 13 residues. The germline CDR1 and CDR2 sequences are ENHRY and SYGVKD. CDR3 coding DNA: TGTGCCATCAGGCCTCATTTGAACACTGAAGCTTTCTTT. It specifies CAIRPHLNTEAFF.

V and J are TRBV7-9 and TRBJ2-2; D uncertain. Between the trimmed V and J ends, which lost 5 bases and 5 bases, there was a span of 12 bases. This CDR3 contains 14 residues. CDR1 is SEHNR, CDR2 FQNEAQ, per germline (reference sequence). This CDR3 is CASSRTGRTGELFF. The CDR3 DNA reads as TGTGCCAGCAGCCGGACGGGTAGAACCGGGGAGCTGTTTTTT.

The chain has TRBV4-1 and TRBJ1-5, with D unresolved. The CDR3 has 15 amino acids. Germline loops: CDR1 MGHRA, CDR2 YSYEKL. The V end lost 0 bases, the J end lost 2 bases, and 8 bases lay between the germline ends. CDR3 DNA sequence: TGCGCCAGCAGCCAAGATTGGAGGGGCAATCAGCCCCAGCATTTT. The encoded protein is CASSQDWRGNQPQHF.

This chain uses TRBV24-1 with TRBJ2-5, with TRBD1 matching 8 bases. CDR3 length: 13 amino acids. V gave up 7 bases and J gave up 5 bases; unmatched junction bases: 5. Germline CDR1 is KGHDR and CDR2 is SFDVKD. The CDR3 region is CATSRQGWETQYF. CDR3 DNA: TGTGCCACCAGCCGACAGGGGTGGGAGACCCAGTACTTC.

The chain is built from TRBV19 and TRBJ1-3, with 8 nucleotides matching TRBD1. The germline gives CDR1 LNHDA, CDR2 SQIVND (reference sequence). Trimming at V came to 6 bases and at J to 2 bases, leaving 9 bases not matched to a gene. There are 16 residues in the CDR3. CDR3 in amino acids: CASSEASGGTGNTIYF. The CDR3 region has the DNA TGTGCCAGTAGCGAAGCTTCAGGGGGCACTGGAAACACCATATATTTT. The full variable domain, with the rest looked up from reference TRBV19 and TRBJ1-3, is DGGITQSPKYLFRKEGQNVTLSCEQNLNHDAMYWYRQDPGQGLRLIYYSQIVNDFQKGDIAEGYSVSREKKESFPLTVTSAQKNPTAFYLCASSEASGGTGNTIYFGEGSWLTVV.

The chain couples TRBV14 to TRBJ1-2; D not certain. Germline CDR1 and CDR2: SGHDN and FVKESK. V lost 1 base to trimming and J lost 0 bases, with 27 bases between them. This CDR3 region has 21 residues. This CDR3 is CASSQVTATYPQRIANYGYTF. The CDR3 DNA reads TGTGCCAGCAGCCAAGTCACAGCCACCTACCCTCAACGGATCGCTAACTATGGCTACACCTTC.

This sequence joins TRBV30 and TRBJ1-3; a weak D match, TRBD1 (6 bases). The CDR3 has 15 amino acids. Germline V lookup: CDR1 GTSNPN, CDR2 SVGIG (reference sequence). The germline V and J ends were trimmed by 3 bases and 4 bases, with 16 bases remaining between them. Here the CDR3 DNA reads TGTGCCTGGAGCTCTCGCGGGGGCACGGGAAACACCATATATTTT. This sequence encodes CAWSSRGGTGNTIYF.

The table lists this clone with a count of one. The CDR3 protein is CASSDRVLGKKLFF. The CDR3 nucleotides read TGTGCCAGCAGCGACAGGGTGTTAGGGAAAAAACTGTTTTTT. The rearrangement joins TRBV7-9 to TRBJ1-4; 7 bases are shared with TRBD1. The CDR3 loop spans 14 amino acids. Germline V gene data show CDR1 as SEHNR and CDR2 as FQNEAQ (reference sequence). V was clipped by 5 bases and J by 9 bases; unmatched bases: 9.

J is TRBJ2-7 and V is TRBV19, with 10 bases matching TRBD2. The CDR3 consists of 16 residues. The V gene end was trimmed by 5 bases and the J gene end by 4 bases; junction bases not matched to a gene: 11. Germline CDR1 and CDR2: LNHDA and SQIVND (reference sequence). The chain's CDR3 is CASSQLAGTFSYEQYF. The CDR3 DNA reads TGTGCCAGTAGTCAACTAGCGGGGACTTTCTCTTACGAGCAGTACTTC.

The chain joins TRBV6-2 or TRBV6-3 to TRBJ1-2; possibly TRBD1 for D (5 bases). CDR3 length: 13 residues. V gave up 2 bases and J gave up 5 bases, with 9 bases separating them. CDR1 MNHEY and CDR2 SVGEGT come from the germline V gene. The CDR3 nucleotides read TGTGCCAGCAGTTACGAGGCAGGGTATGGCTACACCTTC. Translation: CASSYEAGYGYTF.

The chain is built from TRBV6-5 and TRBJ1-4, with D uncertain. The germline V gene encodes CDR1 MNHEY and CDR2 SVGAGI. The CDR3 consists of 14 residues. With 0 bases removed from V and 5 bases from J, the gap between germline ends came to 7 bases. CDR3 in amino acids: CASSYSRVNEKLFF. The CDR3 bases are TGTGCCAGCAGTTACTCGAGGGTGAATGAAAAACTGTTTTTT.

The chain employs TRBV4-3 and TRBJ1-5, with TRBD1 matching 9 bases. Germline V gives CDR1 LGHNA, CDR2 YSLEER. V was pared by 5 bases and J by 0 bases, with 5 bases of the junction left unmatched. CDR3 length equals 16 residues. CDR3 sequence (DNA): TGCGCCAGCAGCTCGGGGACAGGGTATAGCAATCAGCCCCAGCATTTT. Translated, it gives CASSSGTGYSNQPQHF.

This chain uses TRBV9 with TRBJ2-2, with D unclear. The CDR3 covers 14 residues. V was clipped by 4 bases and J by 5 bases, with 12 bases between them. Germline assignment: CDR1 SGDLS and CDR2 YYNGEE. This chain's CDR3 is CASSPFGATGELFF. The DNA for the CDR3 is TGTGCCAGCAGCCCCTTTGGAGCGACCGGGGAGCTGTTTTTT.

CDR3 residues: CAIRAEDSPLHF. The CDR3 nucleotides read TGTGCCATCAGGGCTGAAGATTCACCCCTCCACTTT. The rearrangement joins TRBV10-3 to TRBJ1-6, with no clear D. V lost 6 bases and J 8 bases, leaving 8 bases between the germline ends. From germline, CDR1 is ENHRY and CDR2 SYGVKD. The CDR3 length is 12 residues.

The chain uses TRBV6-6 and TRBJ1-1; a weak D match, TRBD1 (6 bases). Germline-derived CDR1 and CDR2 are MNHNY and SVGAGI (reference sequence). Trimming took 2 bases from V and 1 from J, leaving 8 bases between them. The CDR3 has 14 amino acids. The CDR3 is CASSYTTGNTEAFF. As DNA, the CDR3 is TGTGCCAGCAGTTACACGACAGGGAACACTGAAGCTTTCTTT.

Only one count was recorded for this clone. The chain uses TRBV6-2 or TRBV6-3 and TRBJ2-3, with TRBD2 as a possible D gene (5 bases). The CDR3 extends over 14 amino acids. Germline values: CDR1 MNHEY, CDR2 SVGEGT. The V gene lost 0 bases and the J gene lost 4 bases, with 8 bases spanning the gap. This chain's CDR3 is CASSYSEAADTQYF. The CDR3 DNA reads TGTGCCAGCAGTTACTCGGAGGCGGCAGATACGCAGTATTTT.

The chain is built from TRBV6-2 or TRBV6-3 and TRBJ1-2; TRBD1 aligns across 9 bases. V gave up 5 bases and J gave up 8 bases; unmatched junction bases: 3. The CDR3 length is 12 residues. Germline loops: CDR1 MNHEY, CDR2 SVGEGT. CDR3 in amino acids: CASSGTGRGYTF. For the CDR3, the DNA is TGTGCCAGCAGTGGGACAGGGCGAGGCTACACCTTC.

This chain uses TRBV27 with TRBJ1-1, with D uncertain. Deletions cut 0 bases from V and 4 bases from J, with 6 bases between. Per the germline V gene, CDR1 is MNHEY and CDR2 is SMNVEV (reference sequence). The CDR3 is 13 amino acids. The CDR3 loop reads CASSLSLGTEAFF. The DNA of the CDR3 is TGTGCCAGCAGTTTATCTCTGGGCACTGAAGCTTTCTTT.

This clone came up once. The V and J genes are TRBV5-1 and TRBJ1-1; 7 bases line up with TRBD1. CDR3 length equals 14 residues. V was pared by 0 bases and J by 5 bases, with 4 bases of the junction left unmatched. Germline CDR1 SGHRS, CDR2 YFSETQ. CDR3 bases: TGCGCCAGCAGCTTGGTCCCAGGGGGAACTGAAGCTTTCTTT. Translating it yields CASSLVPGGTEAFF.

The rearrangement links TRBV19 to TRBJ1-2; 12 nucleotides agree with TRBD1. Trimming took 4 bases from V and 3 from J; bases not matched to a gene: 6. The CDR3 runs 16 residues. Germline V gene lookup returns CDR1 LNHDA and CDR2 SQIVND (reference sequence). The chain's CDR3 is CASSNSGTGGDYGYTF. CDR3 DNA sequence: TGTGCCAGTAGTAACAGCGGGACAGGGGGCGACTATGGCTACACCTTC. Looking up the rest from reference TRBV19 and TRBJ1-2 gives the full variable domain: DGGITQSPKYLFRKEGQNVTLSCEQNLNHDAMYWYRQDPGQGLRLIYYSQIVNDFQKGDIAEGYSVSREKKESFPLTVTSAQKNPTAFYLCASSNSGTGGDYGYTFGSGTRLTVV.

This chain connects TRBV9 to TRBJ2-5, with no clear D. The V gene's germline CDR1 is SGDLS and CDR2 YYNGEE. The CDR3 contains 13 residues. The V end was cut by 4 bases, the J end by 6 bases, with 13 bases between. The CDR3 spells CASSPLGSKTQYF. For the CDR3, the DNA is TGTGCCAGCAGCCCCCTGGGTAGTAAGACCCAGTACTTC.

The chain's CDR3 is CASSFGRANYGYTF. CDR3 nucleotide sequence: TGCGCCAGCAGCTTCGGACGCGCTAACTATGGCTACACCTTC. J is TRBJ1-2 and V is TRBV4-3; D is unresolved. V dropped 5 bases and J dropped 0 bases, with 10 bases sitting between them. The CDR3 has 14 residues. Per the germline V gene, CDR1 is LGHNA and CDR2 is YSLEER.

The chain uses TRBV11-1 and TRBJ1-1; D is ambiguous. V gave up 2 bases and J gave up 1 base, with 5 bases separating them. Germline V gives CDR1 SGHAT, CDR2 FQDESV (reference sequence). CDR3 size: 13 residues. This CDR3 is CASSLSSNTEAFF. CDR3 DNA: TGTGCCAGCAGCTTAAGCTCGAACACTGAAGCTTTCTTT.

The V call is TRBV20-1, the J call TRBJ2-7; D is undetermined. CDR3 length equals 11 residues. V was cut by 2 bases and J by 1 base, with 3 bases left in between. Germline assignment: CDR1 DFQATT and CDR2 SNEGSKA (reference sequence). CDR3 DNA sequence: TGCAGTGCTAGACAATCCTACGAGCAGTACTTC. Protein product: CSARQSYEQYF.

The chain is built from TRBV5-1 and TRBJ1-2; the D gene is possibly TRBD1 (6 bases). Germline V gene lookup returns CDR1 SGHRS and CDR2 YFSETQ. The CDR3 runs to 14 residues. V was cut by 4 bases and J by 1 base, with 11 bases left in between. The CDR3 region has the DNA TGCGCCAGCAGCCCACAACAGGGTAACTATGGCTACACCTTC. It codes for CASSPQQGNYGYTF.

The chain uses TRBV7-9 and TRBJ1-6; TRBD1 matches 8 bases. Germline V gene sequence: CDR1 SEHNR, CDR2 FQNEAQ (reference sequence). V lost 3 bases, J lost 10 bases, and 5 bases stayed unmatched. This CDR3 has 14 residues. The CDR3 is CASSLVQGDSPLHF. The CDR3 nucleotides read TGTGCCAGCAGCTTGGTACAGGGGGACTCACCCCTCCACTTT. Full variable domain (missing parts from reference TRBV7-9 and TRBJ1-6): DTGVSQNPRHKITKRGQNVTFRCDPISEHNRLYWYRQTLGQGPEFLTYFQNEAQLEKSRLLSDRFSAERPKGSFSTLEIQRTEQGDSAMYLCASSLVQGDSPLHFGNGTRLTVT.

The chain recombines TRBV7-8 with TRBJ2-5, with D unclear. This CDR3 spans 18 amino acids. Trimming removed 5 bases from V and 0 bases from J, with 22 bases in between. Germline values: CDR1 SGHVS, CDR2 FQNEAQ. The CDR3 sequence: CASSILTDPNSYQETQYF. CDR3 in DNA: TGTGCCAGCAGCATCTTAACCGACCCGAACTCGTACCAAGAGACCCAGTACTTC.

The chain has TRBV19 and TRBJ1-2, with a tentative D call TRBD1 (5 bases). This CDR3 comprises 12 residues. Germline CDR1 LNHDA, CDR2 SQIVND (reference sequence). V was cut by 8 bases and J by 4 bases, with 11 bases left in between. Written as DNA, the CDR3 is TGTGCCAGTCGAAGAGGGGTCTATGGCTACACCTTC. Its translation: CASRRGVYGYTF.